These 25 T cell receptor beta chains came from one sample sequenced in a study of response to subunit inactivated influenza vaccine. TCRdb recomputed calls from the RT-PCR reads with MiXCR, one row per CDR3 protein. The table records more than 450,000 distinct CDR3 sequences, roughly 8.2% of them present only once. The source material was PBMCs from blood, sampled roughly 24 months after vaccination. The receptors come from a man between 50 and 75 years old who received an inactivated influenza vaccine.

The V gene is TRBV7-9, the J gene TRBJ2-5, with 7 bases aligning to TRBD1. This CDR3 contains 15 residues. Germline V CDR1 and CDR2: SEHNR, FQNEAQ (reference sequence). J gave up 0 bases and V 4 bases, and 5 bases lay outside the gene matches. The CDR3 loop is CASSSRGTYQETQYF. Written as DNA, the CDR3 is TGTGCCAGCAGCTCCAGGGGGACGTACCAAGAGACCCAGTACTTC.

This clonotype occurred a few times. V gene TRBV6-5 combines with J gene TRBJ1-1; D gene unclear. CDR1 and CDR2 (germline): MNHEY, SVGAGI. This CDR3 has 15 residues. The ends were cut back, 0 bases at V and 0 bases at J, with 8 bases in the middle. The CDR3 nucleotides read TGTGCCAGCAGTTACTCGAATAATCTGAACACTGAAGCTTTCTTT. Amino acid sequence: CASSYSNNLNTEAFF.

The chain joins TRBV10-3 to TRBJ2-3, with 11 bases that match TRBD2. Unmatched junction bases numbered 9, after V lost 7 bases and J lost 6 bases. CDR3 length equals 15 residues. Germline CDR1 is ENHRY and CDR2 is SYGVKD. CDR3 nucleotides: TGTGCCATCAAAGGAGGGACTAGCGGCTTGGATACGCAGTATTTT. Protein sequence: CAIKGGTSGLDTQYF.

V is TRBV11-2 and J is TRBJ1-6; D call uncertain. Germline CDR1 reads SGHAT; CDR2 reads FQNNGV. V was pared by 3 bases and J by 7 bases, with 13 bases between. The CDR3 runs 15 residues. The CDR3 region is CASSFSGRRNSPLHF. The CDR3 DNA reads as TGTGCCAGCAGCTTCAGTGGACGGAGGAATTCACCCCTCCACTTT.

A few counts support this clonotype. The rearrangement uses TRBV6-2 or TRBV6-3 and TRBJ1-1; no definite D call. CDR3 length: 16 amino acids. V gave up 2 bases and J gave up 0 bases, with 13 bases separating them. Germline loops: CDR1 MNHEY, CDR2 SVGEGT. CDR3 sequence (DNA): TGTGCCAGCAGTTACAATCCGAGGAGCGTGAACACTGAAGCTTTCTTT. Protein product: CASSYNPRSVNTEAFF.

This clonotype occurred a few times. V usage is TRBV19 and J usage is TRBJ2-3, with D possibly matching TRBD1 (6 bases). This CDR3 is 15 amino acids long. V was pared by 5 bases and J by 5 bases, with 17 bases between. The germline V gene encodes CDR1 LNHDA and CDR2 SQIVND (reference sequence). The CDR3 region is CASSAHQGQQDTQYF. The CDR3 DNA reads TGTGCCAGTAGTGCGCACCAAGGACAGCAAGATACGCAGTATTTT.

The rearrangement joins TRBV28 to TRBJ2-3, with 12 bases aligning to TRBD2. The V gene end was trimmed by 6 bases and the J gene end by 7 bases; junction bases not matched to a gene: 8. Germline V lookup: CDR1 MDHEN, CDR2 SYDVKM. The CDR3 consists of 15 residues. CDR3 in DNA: TGTGCCAGCAGCCTCGGACTAGCGGGAACTCATACGCAGTATTTT. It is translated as CASSLGLAGTHTQYF.

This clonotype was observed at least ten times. The CDR3 nucleotides read TGCAGTGCTAGACCGCCACGGGGGTGGGAGACCCAGTACTTC. This codes for CSARPPRGWETQYF. The chain employs TRBV20-1 and TRBJ2-5; a weak D match, TRBD2 (6 bases). V lost 2 bases and J lost 5, with 15 bases in between. Germline values: CDR1 DFQATT, CDR2 SNEGSKA (reference sequence). There are 14 residues in the CDR3.

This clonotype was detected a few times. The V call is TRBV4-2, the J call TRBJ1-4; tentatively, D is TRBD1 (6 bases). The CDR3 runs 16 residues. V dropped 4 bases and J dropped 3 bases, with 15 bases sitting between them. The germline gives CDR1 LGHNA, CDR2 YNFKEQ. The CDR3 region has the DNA TGTGCCAGCAGCCCTCGGGGGCGTACGGCTAATGAAAAACTGTTTTTT. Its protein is CASSPRGRTANEKLFF.

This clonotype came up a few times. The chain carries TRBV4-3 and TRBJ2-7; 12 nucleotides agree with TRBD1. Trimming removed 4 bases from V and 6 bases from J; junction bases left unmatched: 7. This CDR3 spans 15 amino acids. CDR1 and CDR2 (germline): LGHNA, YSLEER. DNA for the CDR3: TGCGCCAGCAGCCGAACGGGACAGGGGGCTGGCGAGCAGTACTTC. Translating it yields CASSRTGQGAGEQYF.

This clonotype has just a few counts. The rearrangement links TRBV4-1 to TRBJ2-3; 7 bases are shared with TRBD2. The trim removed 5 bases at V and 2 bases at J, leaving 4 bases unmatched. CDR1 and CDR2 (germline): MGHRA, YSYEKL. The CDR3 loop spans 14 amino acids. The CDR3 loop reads CASSGTIHTDTQYF. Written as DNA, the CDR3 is TGCGCCAGCAGCGGGACTATCCACACAGATACGCAGTATTTT.

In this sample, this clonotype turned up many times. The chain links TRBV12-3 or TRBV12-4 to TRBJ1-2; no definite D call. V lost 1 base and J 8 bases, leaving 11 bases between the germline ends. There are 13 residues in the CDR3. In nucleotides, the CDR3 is TGTGCCAGCAGTTTAGGAGCGTCCGGGGGCTACACCTTC. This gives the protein CASSLGASGGYTF.

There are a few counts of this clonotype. This CDR3 is CSAYDGQGAQYF. DNA for the CDR3: TGCAGTGCTTACGACGGACAGGGCGCCCAGTACTTC. The J gene is TRBJ2-5, the V gene TRBV20-1; 8 bases agree with TRBD1. The V segment lost 5 bases and the J segment 9 bases; nucleotides outside the gene matches: 8. Germline V gene lookup returns CDR1 DFQATT and CDR2 SNEGSKA (reference sequence). The CDR3 contains 12 residues.

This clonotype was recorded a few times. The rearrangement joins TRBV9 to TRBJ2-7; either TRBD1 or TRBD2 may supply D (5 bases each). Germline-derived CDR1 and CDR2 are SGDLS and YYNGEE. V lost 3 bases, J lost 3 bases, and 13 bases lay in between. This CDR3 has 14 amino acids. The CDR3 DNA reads TGTGCCAGCAGCGGGGGGTTACTGGACTACGAGCAGTACTTC. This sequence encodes CASSGGLLDYEQYF. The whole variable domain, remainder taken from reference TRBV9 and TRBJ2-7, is DSGVTQTPKHLITATGQRVTLRCSPRSGDLSVYWYQQSLDQGLQFLIQYYNGEERAKGNILERFSAQQFPDLHSELNLSSLELGDSALYFCASSGGLLDYEQYFGPGTRLTVT.

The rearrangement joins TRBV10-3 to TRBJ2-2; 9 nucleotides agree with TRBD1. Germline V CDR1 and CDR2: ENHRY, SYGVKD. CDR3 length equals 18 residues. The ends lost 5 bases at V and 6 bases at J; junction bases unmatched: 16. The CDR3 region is CAISPAGQGISGAGELFF. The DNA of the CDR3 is TGTGCCATCAGTCCCGCCGGACAGGGGATTAGTGGTGCCGGGGAGCTGTTTTTT.

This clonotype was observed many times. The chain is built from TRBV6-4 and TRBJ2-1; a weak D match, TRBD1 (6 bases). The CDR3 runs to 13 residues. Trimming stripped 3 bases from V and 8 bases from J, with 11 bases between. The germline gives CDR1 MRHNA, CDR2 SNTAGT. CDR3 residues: CASSEQGWDEQFF. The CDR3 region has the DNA TGTGCCAGCAGTGAACAGGGCTGGGATGAGCAGTTCTTC.

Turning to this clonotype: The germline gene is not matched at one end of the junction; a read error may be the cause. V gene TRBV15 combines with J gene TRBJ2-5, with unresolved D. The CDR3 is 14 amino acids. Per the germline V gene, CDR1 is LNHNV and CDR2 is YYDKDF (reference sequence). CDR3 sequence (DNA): TGTGCCACCAGCAGAGTGCGAGGCCAAGACACCCAGTACTTC. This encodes CATSRVRGQDTQYF. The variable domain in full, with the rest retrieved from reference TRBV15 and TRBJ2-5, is DAMVIQNPRYQVTQFGKPVTLSCSQTLNHNVMYWYQQKSSQAPKLLFHYYDKDFNNEADTPDNFQSRRPNTSFCFLDIRSPGLGDTAMYLCATSRVRGQDTQYFGPGTRLLVL.

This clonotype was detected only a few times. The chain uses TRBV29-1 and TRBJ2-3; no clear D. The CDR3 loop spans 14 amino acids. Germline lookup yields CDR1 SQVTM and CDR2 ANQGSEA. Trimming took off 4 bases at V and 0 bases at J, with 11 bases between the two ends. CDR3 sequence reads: CSVARKSSTDTQYF. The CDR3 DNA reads TGCAGCGTTGCCCGGAAGTCTAGCACAGATACGCAGTATTTT.

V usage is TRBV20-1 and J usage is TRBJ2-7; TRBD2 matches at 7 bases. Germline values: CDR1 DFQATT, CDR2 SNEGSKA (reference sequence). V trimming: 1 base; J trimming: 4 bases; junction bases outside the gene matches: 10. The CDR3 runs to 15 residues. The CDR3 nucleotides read TGCAGTGCTAGAGGGATCCCCGGGAGGCATTACGAGCAGTACTTC. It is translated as CSARGIPGRHYEQYF.

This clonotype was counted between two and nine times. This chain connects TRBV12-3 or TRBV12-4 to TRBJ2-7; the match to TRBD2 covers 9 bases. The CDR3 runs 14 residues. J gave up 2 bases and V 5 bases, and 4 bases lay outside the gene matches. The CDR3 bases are TGTGCCAGCAGTCCGCGGGAGGGAACCTACGAGCAGTACTTC. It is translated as CASSPREGTYEQYF.

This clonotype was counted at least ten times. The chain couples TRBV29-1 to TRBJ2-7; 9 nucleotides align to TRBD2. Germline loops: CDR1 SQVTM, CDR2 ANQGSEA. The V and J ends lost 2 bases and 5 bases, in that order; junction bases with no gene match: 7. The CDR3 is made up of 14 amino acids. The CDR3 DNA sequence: TGCAGCGTTGAAAGGCGGGAGGGCCTCAACGAGCAGTACTTC. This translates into CSVERREGLNEQYF.

CDR3 in DNA: TGTGCCAGCAGTGCCAAATGGACTAGCGGGGGGATTAATGAGCAGTTCTTC. Translated, it gives CASSAKWTSGGINEQFF. The V call is TRBV6-4, the J call TRBJ2-1; 14 nucleotides agree with TRBD2. The J segment lost 7 bases and the V segment lost 4 bases, leaving 9 bases of the junction unmatched. Germline CDR1 is MRHNA and CDR2 is SNTAGT. This CDR3 contains 17 residues.

The CDR3 is CASSQALTGTGELFF. The DNA for the CDR3 is TGTGCCAGCAGCCAAGCCCTTACAGGCACCGGGGAGCTGTTTTTT. The chain carries TRBV14 and TRBJ2-2, with D tentatively TRBD1 (5 bases). CDR1 and CDR2 from the germline V gene are SGHDN and FVKESK. The CDR3 totals 15 residues. V dropped 1 base and J dropped 4 bases, with 10 bases sitting between them.

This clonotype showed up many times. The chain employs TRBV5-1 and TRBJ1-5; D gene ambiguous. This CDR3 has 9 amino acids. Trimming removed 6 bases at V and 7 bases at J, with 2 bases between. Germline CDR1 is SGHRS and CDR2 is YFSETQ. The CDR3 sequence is CASTQPQHF. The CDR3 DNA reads TGCGCCAGCACCCAGCCCCAGCATTTT.

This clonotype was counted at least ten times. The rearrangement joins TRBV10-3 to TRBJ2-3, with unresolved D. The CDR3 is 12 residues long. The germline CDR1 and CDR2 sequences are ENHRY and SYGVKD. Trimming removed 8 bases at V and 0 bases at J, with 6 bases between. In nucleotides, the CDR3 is TGTGCCATCGGAGCTAGCACAGATACGCAGTATTTT. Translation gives CAIGASTDTQYF.